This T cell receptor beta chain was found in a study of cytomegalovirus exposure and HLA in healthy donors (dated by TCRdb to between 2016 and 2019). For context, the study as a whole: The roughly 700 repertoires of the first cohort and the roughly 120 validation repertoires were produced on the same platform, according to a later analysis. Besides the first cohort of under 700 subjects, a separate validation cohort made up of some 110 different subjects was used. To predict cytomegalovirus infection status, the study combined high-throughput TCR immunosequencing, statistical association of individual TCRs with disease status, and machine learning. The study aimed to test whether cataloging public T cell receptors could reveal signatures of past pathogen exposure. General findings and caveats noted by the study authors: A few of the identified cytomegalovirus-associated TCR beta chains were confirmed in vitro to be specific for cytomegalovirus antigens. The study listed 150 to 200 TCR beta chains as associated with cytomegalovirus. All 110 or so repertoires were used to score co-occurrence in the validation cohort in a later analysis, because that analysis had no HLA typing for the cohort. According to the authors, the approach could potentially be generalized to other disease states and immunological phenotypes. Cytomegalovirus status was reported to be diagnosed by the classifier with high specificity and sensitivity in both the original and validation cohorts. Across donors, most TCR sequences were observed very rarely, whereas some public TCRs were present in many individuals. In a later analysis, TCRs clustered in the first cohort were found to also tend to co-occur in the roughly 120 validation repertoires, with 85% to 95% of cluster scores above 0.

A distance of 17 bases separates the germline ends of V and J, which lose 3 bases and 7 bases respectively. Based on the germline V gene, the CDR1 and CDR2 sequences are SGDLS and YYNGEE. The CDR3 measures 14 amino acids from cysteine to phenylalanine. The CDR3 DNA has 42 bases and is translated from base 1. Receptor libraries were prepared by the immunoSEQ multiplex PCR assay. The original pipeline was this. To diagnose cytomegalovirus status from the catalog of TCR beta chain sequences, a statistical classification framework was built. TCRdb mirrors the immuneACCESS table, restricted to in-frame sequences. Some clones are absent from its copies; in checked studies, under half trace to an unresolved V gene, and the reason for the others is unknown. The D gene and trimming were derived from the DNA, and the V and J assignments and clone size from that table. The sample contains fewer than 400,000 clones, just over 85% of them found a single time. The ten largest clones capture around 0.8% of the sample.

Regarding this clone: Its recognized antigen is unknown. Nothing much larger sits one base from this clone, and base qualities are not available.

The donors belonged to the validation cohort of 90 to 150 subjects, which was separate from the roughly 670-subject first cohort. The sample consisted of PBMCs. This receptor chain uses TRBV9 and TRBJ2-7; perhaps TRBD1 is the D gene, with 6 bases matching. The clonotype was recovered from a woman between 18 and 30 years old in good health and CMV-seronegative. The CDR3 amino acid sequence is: CASSGLGALEEQYF. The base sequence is TGTGCCAGCAGCGGCTTGGGGGCGCTGGAAGAGCAGTACTTC.